Following are 10 T cell receptor beta chains from one sample sequenced in a study of T-cell reconstitution after alpha-beta-depleted transplantation in children. The TCRbeta library incorporated unique molecular identifiers. TCRdb independently ran MiXCR on the PCR reads; one entry per CDR3 protein. In the table there are some 490,000 distinct CDR3 sequences, around 12% of which are singletons. The sample here was PBMCs from the stem cell graft donor, taken from the stem cell graft. The receptors originated from a human donor who donated a stem cell graft to a child with combined immunodeficiency.

This clonotype was counted a few times. The V call is TRBV29-1, the J call TRBJ2-7; D is undetermined. V lost 5 bases, J lost 5 bases, and 7 bases lay in between. The CDR3 length is 10 residues. Germline V gene lookup returns CDR1 SQVTM and CDR2 ANQGSEA. The CDR3 protein is CSVFRDEQYF. CDR3 in DNA: TGCAGCGTTTTCCGGGACGAGCAGTACTTC.

The chain uses TRBV10-3 and TRBJ2-5, with D perhaps assigned TRBD1 or TRBD2 (5 bases each). V was shortened by 6 bases and J by 2 bases, with 10 bases between the two germline ends. The CDR3 contains 13 residues. CDR1 and CDR2 from the germline V gene are ENHRY and SYGVKD. The CDR3: CAIRGGGQETQYF. The CDR3 DNA sequence: TGTGCCATCAGGGGTGGGGGACAAGAGACCCAGTACTTC.

The DNA for the CDR3 is TGTGCCAGCTCACTCGCTTACCCTTCTAGCGGGAGGGCCAACGAGCAGTACTTC. It codes for CASSLAYPSSGRANEQYF. The chain has TRBV18 and TRBJ2-7; 12 positions match TRBD2. After removal of 4 bases from V and 5 bases from J, the junction contained 15 bases not matched to a gene. Germline CDR1 reads KGHSH; CDR2 reads LQKENI. The CDR3 covers 18 residues.

This rearrangement joins TRBV6-2 or TRBV6-3 to TRBJ2-1, with TRBD1 matching 7 bases. CDR3 length: 12 residues. CDR1 and CDR2 (germline): MNHEY, SVGEGT. Losses at the gene ends were 11 bases for V and 8 bases for J; bases not matched to a gene: 9. In DNA, the CDR3 is TGTGCCGGATCGGAAGGGGGCGATGAGCAGTTCTTC. This encodes CAGSEGGDEQFF.

The genes are TRBV6-1 and TRBJ1-5, with D possibly being TRBD1 (5 bases). Per germline, CDR1 MNHNS and CDR2 SASEGT. This CDR3 region has 15 residues. V lost 1 base, J lost 4 bases, and 11 bases lay in between. CDR3 nucleotides: TGTGCCAGCAGTGAAGACAGGTTTCCGAATCAGCCCCAGCATTTT. Translating gives CASSEDRFPNQPQHF.

The chain uses TRBV12-3 or TRBV12-4 and TRBJ1-3; 9 bases align to TRBD1. With 3 bases clipped from V and 5 bases from J, the junction kept 8 bases outside the gene matches. This CDR3 spans 16 amino acids. CDR3 DNA sequence: TGTGCCAGCAGTTTGGGGACAGGGTATTTGAGAAACACCATATATTTT. Translated: CASSLGTGYLRNTIYF.

This clonotype was observed a handful of times. The chain is built from TRBV20-1 and TRBJ2-2; 8 bases are a match to TRBD2. This CDR3 region has 15 residues. Germline V gene sequence: CDR1 DFQATT, CDR2 SNEGSKA (reference sequence). The V gene end was trimmed by 4 bases and the J gene end by 7 bases; junction bases not matched to a gene: 11. This CDR3 is CSATLAGTRDGELFF. CDR3 in DNA: TGCAGTGCTACCCTAGCGGGTACACGAGACGGGGAGCTGTTTTTT.

This clonotype was seen a handful of times. The chain links TRBV27 to TRBJ2-3; 11 bases match TRBD1. The CDR3 is 16 amino acids. Germline lookup yields CDR1 MNHEY and CDR2 SMNVEV (reference sequence). Trimming cost V 3 bases and J 4 bases; bases outside gene matches: 6. CDR3 in amino acids: CASSLPGQGAADTQYF. The DNA for the CDR3 is TGTGCCAGCAGTTTGCCCGGACAGGGGGCCGCAGATACGCAGTATTTT.

This sequence joins TRBV28 and TRBJ2-5; D might be TRBD2 (7 bases). Trimming left V 6 bases short and J 5 bases short, with 25 bases between. CDR1 is MDHEN, CDR2 SYDVKM, per germline. This CDR3 is built from 17 residues. CDR3 amino acids: CASSLEPWGGQKETQYF. CDR3 DNA: TGTGCCAGCAGCCTCGAGCCATGGGGGGGGCAAAAGGAGACCCAGTACTTC.

V is TRBV29-1 and J is TRBJ2-2; D may be TRBD1 (6 bases). V lost 6 bases and J 5 bases, leaving 10 bases between the germline ends. The V gene's germline CDR1 is SQVTM and CDR2 ANQGSEA. This CDR3 has 12 residues. CDR3 protein: CSVNRVTGELFF. In nucleotides, the CDR3 is TGCAGCGTCAACAGGGTTACCGGGGAGCTGTTTTTT.